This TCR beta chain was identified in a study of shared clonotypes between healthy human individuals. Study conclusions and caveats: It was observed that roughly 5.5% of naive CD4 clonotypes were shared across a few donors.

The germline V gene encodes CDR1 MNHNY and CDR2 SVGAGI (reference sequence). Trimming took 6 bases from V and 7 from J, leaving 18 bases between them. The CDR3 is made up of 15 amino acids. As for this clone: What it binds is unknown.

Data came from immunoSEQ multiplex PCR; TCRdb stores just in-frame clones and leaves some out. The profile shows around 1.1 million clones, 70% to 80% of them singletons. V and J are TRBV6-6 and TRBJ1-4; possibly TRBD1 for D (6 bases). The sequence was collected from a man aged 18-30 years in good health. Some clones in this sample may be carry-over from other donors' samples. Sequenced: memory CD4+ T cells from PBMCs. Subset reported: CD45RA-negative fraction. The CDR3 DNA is TGTGCCAGCAGCCACTGGGGGGCCGGCGGTGAAAAACTGTTTTTT. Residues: CASSHWGAGGEKLFF.